Sequencing of this T cell receptor beta chain was carried out in a study of blood T cell repertoires in COVID-19. Across the study: The samples span acute and convalescent COVID-19 from the United States, Italy and Spain.

V was clipped by 4 bases and J by 8 bases, with 18 bases between them. CDR3 length equals 15 residues. Germline V lookup: CDR1 SGHNT, CDR2 YYREEE (reference sequence). Participants were placed into cohorts based on the clinical history they reported. TCRdb's table, derived via immunoSEQ multiplex PCR, lists solely in-frame clones and lacks some. The sample has about 360,000 clones, over 75% seen once. Material: PBMCs or T cells enriched from blood (not recorded which). The receptor comes from a man aged 30-40 years who had recovered from COVID-19. This sequence joins TRBV5-4 and TRBJ1-4; weak D call: TRBD1 (6 bases). The CDR3 DNA sequence: TGTGCCAGCAGCCCGGGTGGGGGGGCGCTCGAAAAACTGTTTTTT. This encodes CASSPGGGALEKLFF.